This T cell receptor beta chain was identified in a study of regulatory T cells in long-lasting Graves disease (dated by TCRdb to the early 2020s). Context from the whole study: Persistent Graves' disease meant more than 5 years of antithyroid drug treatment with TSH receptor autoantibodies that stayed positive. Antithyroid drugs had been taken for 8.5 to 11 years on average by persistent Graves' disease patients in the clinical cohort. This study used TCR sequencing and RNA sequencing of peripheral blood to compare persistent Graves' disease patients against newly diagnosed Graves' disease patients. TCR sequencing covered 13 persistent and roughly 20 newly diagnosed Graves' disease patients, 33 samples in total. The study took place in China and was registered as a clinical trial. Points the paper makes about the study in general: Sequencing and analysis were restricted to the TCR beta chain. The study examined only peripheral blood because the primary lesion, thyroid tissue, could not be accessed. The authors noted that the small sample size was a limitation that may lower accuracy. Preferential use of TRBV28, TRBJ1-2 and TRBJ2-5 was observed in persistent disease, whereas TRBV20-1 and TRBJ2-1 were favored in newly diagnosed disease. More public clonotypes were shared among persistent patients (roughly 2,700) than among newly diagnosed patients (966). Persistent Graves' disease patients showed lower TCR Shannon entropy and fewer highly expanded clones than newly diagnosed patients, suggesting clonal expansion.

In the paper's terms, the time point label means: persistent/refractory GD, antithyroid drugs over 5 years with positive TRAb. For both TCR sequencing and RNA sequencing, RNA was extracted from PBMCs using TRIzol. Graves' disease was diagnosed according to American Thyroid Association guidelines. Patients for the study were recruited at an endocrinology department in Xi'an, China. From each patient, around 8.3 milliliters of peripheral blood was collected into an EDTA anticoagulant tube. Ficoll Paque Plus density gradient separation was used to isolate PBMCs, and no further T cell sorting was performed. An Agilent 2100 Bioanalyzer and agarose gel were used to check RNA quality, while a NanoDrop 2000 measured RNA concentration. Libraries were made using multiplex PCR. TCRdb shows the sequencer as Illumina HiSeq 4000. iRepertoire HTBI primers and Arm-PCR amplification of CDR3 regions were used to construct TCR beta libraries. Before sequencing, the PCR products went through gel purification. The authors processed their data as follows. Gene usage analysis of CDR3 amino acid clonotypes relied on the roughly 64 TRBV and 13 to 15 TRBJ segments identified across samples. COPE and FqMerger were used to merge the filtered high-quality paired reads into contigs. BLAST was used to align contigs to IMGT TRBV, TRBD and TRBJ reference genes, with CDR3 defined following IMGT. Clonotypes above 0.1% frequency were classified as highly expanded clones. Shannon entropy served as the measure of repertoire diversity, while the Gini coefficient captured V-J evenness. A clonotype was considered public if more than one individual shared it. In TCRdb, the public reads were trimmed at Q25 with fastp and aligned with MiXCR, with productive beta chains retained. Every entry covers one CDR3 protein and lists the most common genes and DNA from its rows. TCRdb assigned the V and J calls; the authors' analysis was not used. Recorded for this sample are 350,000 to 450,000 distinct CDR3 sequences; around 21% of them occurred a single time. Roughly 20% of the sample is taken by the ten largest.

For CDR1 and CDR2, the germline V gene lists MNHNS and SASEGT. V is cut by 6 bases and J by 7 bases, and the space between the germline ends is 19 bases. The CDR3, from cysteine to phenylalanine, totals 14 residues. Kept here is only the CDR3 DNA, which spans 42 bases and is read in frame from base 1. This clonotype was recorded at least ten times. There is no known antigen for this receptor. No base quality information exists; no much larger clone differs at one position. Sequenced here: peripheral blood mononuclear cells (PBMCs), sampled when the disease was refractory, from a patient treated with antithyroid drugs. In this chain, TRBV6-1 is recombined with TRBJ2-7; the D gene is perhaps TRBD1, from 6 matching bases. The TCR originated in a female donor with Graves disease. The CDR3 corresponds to CASRVLGAKGEQYF. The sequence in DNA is TGTGCCAGCAGGGTTTTGGGGGCCAAGGGAGAGCAGTACTTC.